One and the same sample provided the 22 T cell receptor beta chains below, sequenced in a study of OX40 agonist ivuxolimab in advanced cancers. This table comes from immunoSEQ multiplex PCR, and its TCRdb copy is limited to in-frame clones, with some not included. This repertoire shows 96,000 or so clones, 90% found once; its top ten account for around 1.5%. The sample consisted of CD4+ or CD8+ T cells sorted from blood, taken in a trial of the OX40 agonist ivuxolimab. These receptors were collected from an adult with an advanced solid tumor such as melanoma, head and neck, liver or kidney cancer.

The sample holds one count of this clone. The J gene is TRBJ1-5, the V gene TRBV6-1, with a tentative D call TRBD1 (6 bases). V was cut by 5 bases and J by 8 bases, with 13 bases left in between. Germline-derived CDR1 and CDR2 are MNHNS and SASEGT. This CDR3 comprises 13 residues. The CDR3 here is CASSLSRGKPQHF. CDR3 sequence (DNA): TGTGCCAGCAGTCTATCGAGGGGGAAGCCCCAGCATTTT.

The chain combines TRBV14 with TRBJ1-1; D unresolved. Germline assignment: CDR1 SGHDN and CDR2 FVKESK. Trimming took off 4 bases at V and 6 bases at J, with 18 bases between the two ends. This CDR3 has 15 amino acids. DNA of the CDR3: TGTGCCAGCAGCCCCATACCGGGCCTTGAGGCTGAAGCTTTCTTT. Translating it yields CASSPIPGLEAEAFF. The full variable domain, its missing parts supplied by reference TRBV14 and TRBJ1-1, is EAGVTQFPSHSVIEKGQTVTLRCDPISGHDNLYWYRRVMGKEIKFLLHFVKESKQDESGMPNNRFLAERTGGTYSTLKVQPAELEDSGVYFCASSPIPGLEAEAFFGQGTRLTVV.

The rearrangement joins TRBV28 to TRBJ2-2; D may match TRBD1 or TRBD2 (5 bases each). Germline CDR1 and CDR2: MDHEN and SYDVKM. V lost 5 bases and J 4 bases, leaving 14 bases between the germline ends. This CDR3 is built from 15 residues. The CDR3 bases are TGTGCCAGCAGTCCCCCCGGGACCTCCACCGGGGAGCTGTTTTTT. This codes for CASSPPGTSTGELFF.

This chain connects TRBV28 to TRBJ2-7; TRBD1 matches at 8 bases. The length of the CDR3 is 14 residues. CDR1 MDHEN and CDR2 SYDVKM come from the germline V gene. With 6 bases clipped from V and 1 base from J, the junction kept 5 bases outside the gene matches. The CDR3 protein is CASRSTGGSYEQYF. The CDR3 bases are TGTGCCAGCAGGTCTACAGGGGGGTCCTACGAGCAGTACTTC. The full variable domain, rest sourced from reference TRBV28 and TRBJ2-7, is DVKVTQSSRYLVKRTGEKVFLECVQDMDHENMFWYRQDPGLGLRLIYFSYDVKMKEKGDIPEGYSVSREKKERFSLILESASTNQTSMYLCASRSTGGSYEQYFGPGTRLTVT.

The V and J genes are TRBV18 and TRBJ2-7, with 7 bases that match TRBD1. The CDR3 length is 13 residues. Germline V CDR1 and CDR2: KGHSH, LQKENI. After removal of 6 bases from V and 3 bases from J, the junction contained 5 bases not matched to a gene. CDR3: CASSPGTDYEQYF. The DNA for the CDR3 is TGTGCCAGCTCCCCCGGGACAGACTACGAGCAGTACTTC. The full variable domain, its missing parts supplied by reference TRBV18 and TRBJ2-7, is NAGVMQNPRHLVRRRGQEARLRCSPMKGHSHVYWYRQLPEEGLKFMVYLQKENIIDESGMPKERFSAEFPKEGPSILRIQQVVRGDSAAYFCASSPGTDYEQYFGPGTRLTVT.

This clone was picked up one time. The gene calls are TRBV6-1 and TRBJ2-1, with a weak D call TRBD2 (6 bases). V shed 5 bases and J shed 7 bases, with 18 bases lying between them. Germline CDR1 reads MNHNS; CDR2 reads SASEGT. The CDR3 is 15 residues long. CDR3 DNA sequence: TGTGCCAGCAGTCCCCAAGCACTAGCTAATAATGAGCAGTTCTTC. It specifies CASSPQALANNEQFF.

V and J are TRBV6-5 and TRBJ2-6; a possible D gene is TRBD1 (5 bases). This CDR3 spans 16 amino acids. The V gene's germline CDR1 is MNHEY and CDR2 SVGAGI. Trimming shortened V by 0 bases and J by 5 bases, and 11 bases separated the two germline ends. The CDR3 reads CASSYSPDRWANVLTF. DNA for the CDR3: TGTGCCAGCAGTTACTCGCCAGACAGATGGGCCAACGTCCTGACTTTC.

The chain carries TRBV18 and TRBJ1-1; weak D call: TRBD1 (5 bases). Germline V lookup: CDR1 KGHSH, CDR2 LQKENI. The CDR3 has 14 residues. V was trimmed by 2 bases and J by 5 bases, leaving 12 bases between them. CDR3 amino acids: CASSPRGGETEAFF. The CDR3 DNA sequence: TGTGCCAGCTCACCAAGGGGAGGGGAAACTGAAGCTTTCTTT.

The chain uses TRBV7-3 and TRBJ2-3, with D maybe TRBD1 (6 bases). The CDR3 spans 14 residues. The V gene's germline CDR1 is SGHTA and CDR2 FQGTGA. The ends were cut back, 5 bases at V and 1 base at J, with 10 bases in the middle. The CDR3 reads CASSPDRRTDTQYF. The CDR3 DNA follows: TGTGCCAGCAGCCCCGACAGGCGCACAGATACGCAGTATTTT.

V and J are TRBV5-6 and TRBJ1-5; 10 nucleotides agree with TRBD1. This CDR3 spans 16 amino acids. From germline, CDR1 is SGHDT and CDR2 YYEEEE. Unmatched junction bases numbered 9, after V lost 4 bases and J lost 5 bases. The CDR3 sequence: CASSLGTGDSDQPQHF. CDR3 nucleotides: TGTGCCAGCAGCCTCGGGACAGGGGACTCGGATCAGCCCCAGCATTTT.

As regards this clone: Other DNA sequences in this specimen translate into the identical CDR3. The V call is TRBV7-2, the J call TRBJ2-3; possible D gene TRBD1, 6 bases. CDR3 length equals 15 residues. Trimming stripped 5 bases from V and 3 bases from J, with 15 bases between. CDR1 and CDR2 from the germline V gene are SGHTA and FQGNSA. The CDR3 DNA reads TGTGCCAGCAGCCCGGACAGCTTAGGGACAGATACGCAGTATTTT. Encoded protein: CASSPDSLGTDTQYF.

The chain recombines TRBV25-1 with TRBJ1-5; 7 bases align to TRBD1. CDR1 and CDR2 (germline): MGHDK, SYGVNS. With 6 bases clipped from V and 4 bases from J, the junction kept 6 bases outside the gene matches. This CDR3 comprises 14 residues. CDR3: CASSQTGYNQPQHF. The DNA of the CDR3 is TGTGCCAGCAGCCAGACAGGGTATAATCAGCCCCAGCATTTT.

The chain employs TRBV4-3 and TRBJ1-4; tentatively, D is TRBD1 (6 bases). This CDR3 region has 16 residues. Trimming took 0 bases from V and 7 from J, leaving 15 bases between them. Germline CDR1 and CDR2: LGHNA and YSLEER. This CDR3 reads CASSQDLRGEGEKLFF. The CDR3 bases are TGCGCCAGCAGCCAAGATCTTAGGGGGGAGGGTGAAAAACTGTTTTTT.

This clone has just one count. The genes are TRBV6-4 and TRBJ2-2, with D hard to call. Trimming removed 6 bases from V and 6 bases from J, with 11 bases in between. Germline V gives CDR1 MRHNA, CDR2 SNTAGT. CDR3 length equals 13 residues. CDR3 sequence (DNA): TGTGCCAGCAGGCCTACGATGGCCGGGGAGCTGTTTTTT. This encodes CASRPTMAGELFF.

The chain joins TRBV6-6 to TRBJ2-3; possible D gene TRBD1, 5 bases. Looked up from germline, CDR1 is MNHNY and CDR2 is SVGAGI (reference sequence). The CDR3 has 13 residues. The germline V and J ends were trimmed by 7 bases and 4 bases, with 12 bases remaining between them. The CDR3: CASTAKGSDTQYF. The CDR3 DNA reads TGTGCCAGCACCGCAAAGGGGTCAGATACGCAGTATTTT.

The rearrangement links TRBV7-2 to TRBJ2-1; TRBD2 agrees at 11 bases. Germline CDR1 and CDR2: SGHTA and FQGNSA. V lost 5 bases to trimming and J lost 7 bases; unmatched junction nucleotides: 4. This CDR3 has 14 residues. CDR3 sequence: CASSASGGKNEQFF. CDR3 DNA sequence: TGTGCCAGCAGCGCTAGCGGGGGGAAAAATGAGCAGTTCTTC.

V and J are TRBV19 and TRBJ1-5; 9 bases map to TRBD1. Trimming at V came to 9 bases and at J to 0 bases, leaving 12 bases not matched to a gene. This CDR3 contains 17 residues. Germline V CDR1 and CDR2: LNHDA, SQIVND (reference sequence). The DNA of the CDR3 is TGTGCCAGCAGACCCGGGACAGGGATGGATAGCAATCAGCCCCAGCATTTT. Residues: CASRPGTGMDSNQPQHF.

V gene TRBV7-9 combines with J gene TRBJ2-4; D is unclear. This CDR3 has 13 residues. With 6 bases removed from V and 8 bases from J, the gap between germline ends came to 14 bases. Per the germline V gene, CDR1 is SEHNR and CDR2 is FQNEAQ (reference sequence). DNA of the CDR3: TGTGCCAGCAGTCGGCTGCTACGCGACATTCAGTACTTC. Protein: CASSRLLRDIQYF.

The chain combines TRBV6-4 with TRBJ2-1; possible D gene TRBD1, 6 bases. This CDR3 contains 15 residues. The germline gives CDR1 MRHNA, CDR2 SNTAGT. Trimming left V 2 bases short and J 8 bases short, with 16 bases between. The CDR3 DNA follows: TGTGCCAGCAGTGACAGATATCGAGGGGGTCATGAGCAGTTCTTC. Protein product: CASSDRYRGGHEQFF.

V is TRBV5-8 and J is TRBJ1-2; TRBD1 agrees at 9 bases. V was pared by 3 bases and J by 8 bases, with 8 bases of the junction left unmatched. CDR1 and CDR2 (germline): SGHTS, YDEGEE. The CDR3 consists of 14 residues. This CDR3 reads CASSSGTGQWGYTF. The CDR3, as DNA: TGTGCCAGCAGCTCCGGGACAGGGCAATGGGGCTACACCTTC.

The chain carries TRBV6-1 and TRBJ1-4; possible D gene TRBD1, 5 bases. This CDR3 is built from 13 residues. Between the trimmed V and J ends, which lost 7 bases and 8 bases, there was a span of 14 bases. Germline assignment: CDR1 MNHNS and CDR2 SASEGT. CDR3 sequence: CASTWTIEEKLFF. The CDR3 DNA sequence: TGTGCCAGCACCTGGACAATCGAAGAAAAACTGTTTTTT.

The rearrangement joins TRBV6-5 to TRBJ2-7; no clear D gene. Germline values: CDR1 MNHEY, CDR2 SVGAGI. The V gene lost 0 bases and the J gene lost 5 bases, with 17 bases spanning the gap. The CDR3 consists of 16 residues. In DNA form, the CDR3 reads TGTGCCAGCAGTTACTCGGGCGGTGCATTCCGGAACGAGCAGTACTTC. Translating it yields CASSYSGGAFRNEQYF.